This T cell receptor beta chain was captured in a study of liver allograft versus peripheral blood T cells. The overall study: T cell receptor repertoires in transplanted livers were compared with those in recipients' peripheral blood.

TCRdb independently ran MiXCR on the reads; one entry per CDR3 protein. The profile shows fewer than 7,000 distinct CDR3 sequences, about a sixth of them singletons. Comments on this clonotype: Antigen unknown.

Trimming took off 2 bases at V and 0 bases at J, with 14 bases between the two ends. Germline CDR1 reads LGHDT; CDR2 reads YNNKEL (reference sequence). CDR3 length: 17 residues. The study, taken as a whole, reports: Within liver allografts, T cell receptor repertoires were reportedly different from those in peripheral blood.

This chain joins TRBV3-1 and TRBJ2-1; D uncertain. This clonotype was sampled from a human patient who had a liver transplant. Some T cells could come from the graft donor. The DNA for the CDR3 is TGTGCCAGCAGCCAAATTGGAAAGATGAGCTCCTACAATGAGCAGTTCTTC. Its protein product is CASSQIGKMSSYNEQFF.